The 6 T cell receptor beta chains below come from one sample, sequenced in a study of T cell repertoires in cytomegalovirus infection (dated by TCRdb to the late 2010s). Explained via the paper, the treatment or condition label denotes: in vitro stimulation with specific CMV peptide epitopes to enrich CMV-specific T cells. Reads for this sample came from an Illumina HiSeq 1500. TCRdb's own reprocessing of the public reads used fastp at Q25 and MiXCR and kept productive beta chains. Identical CDR3 protein sequences are pooled into one entry, listed with their most common genes and DNA. This sample comprises approximately 76,000 distinct CDR3 sequences, around 37% of them detected only once. The ten largest make up 90% to 95% of the sample. These receptors lack a known antigen. This sample comprised CD8+ T cells from cultured PBMCs, obtained from culture after CMV antigen stimulation. The receptors were gathered from a human donor in good health (CMV status not recorded). Some clones in this sample may be carry-over from other donors' samples.

The chain couples TRBV27 to TRBJ1-5, with D hard to call. Germline V gene lookup returns CDR1 MNHEY and CDR2 SMNVEV (reference sequence). The CDR3 loop spans 13 amino acids. The ends were cut back, 1 base at V and 5 bases at J, with 6 bases in the middle. The CDR3 loop reads CASSLYGDQPQHF. As DNA, the CDR3 is TGTGCCAGCAGTTTATACGGGGATCAGCCCCAGCATTTT.

This sequence joins TRBV6-1 and TRBJ2-2, with TRBD1 matching 7 bases. The CDR3 is made up of 20 amino acids. V was pared by 5 bases and J by 0 bases, with 18 bases of the junction left unmatched. Germline V gives CDR1 MNHNS, CDR2 SASEGT. CDR3 bases: TGTGCCAGCAGTTTCGGTTTCTCTCGAACAGGGGCCACGAACACCGGGGAGCTGTTTTTT. It specifies CASSFGFSRTGATNTGELFF.

This clonotype has ten or more counts. The rearrangement uses TRBV6-2 or TRBV6-3 and TRBJ2-1, with no clear D. Trimming stripped 6 bases from V and 5 bases from J, with 20 bases between. CDR1 is MNHEY, CDR2 SVGEGT, per germline. The CDR3 length is 16 residues. CDR3 DNA sequence: TGTGCCAGCAGCCTTGCTTATATCCCCCCGAACAATGAGCAGTTCTTC. Translation: CASSLAYIPPNNEQFF.

This clonotype was recorded at least ten times. The chain is built from TRBV7-3 and TRBJ1-1, with D possibly being TRBD1 (5 bases). V lost 5 bases to trimming and J lost 0 bases, with 10 bases between them. This CDR3 region has 14 residues. Germline CDR1 reads SGHTA; CDR2 reads FQGTGA. CDR3 sequence: CASSLEGMNTEAFF. CDR3 in DNA: TGTGCCAGCAGCCTGGAGGGGATGAACACTGAAGCTTTCTTT.

This clonotype was found many times. CDR3 in amino acids: CASSPGLAGTTDTQYF. In DNA, the CDR3 is TGTGCCAGCAGCCCAGGACTAGCGGGGACCACAGATACGCAGTATTTT. This chain connects TRBV7-2 to TRBJ2-3, with 12 bases lining up with TRBD2. The junction had 5 bases not matched to a gene; V was cut back by 5 bases and J by 2 bases. The CDR3 runs to 16 residues. Germline CDR1 SGHTA, CDR2 FQGNSA.

This clonotype was detected ten times or more. V and J are TRBV7-2 and TRBJ2-5, with 7 nucleotides matching TRBD2. This CDR3 spans 15 amino acids. Germline trimming cut 1 base from V and 0 bases from J; bases unmatched to any gene: 2. From germline, CDR1 is SGHTA and CDR2 FQGNSA. CDR3 amino acids: CASSLGGGYQETQYF. The CDR3, as DNA: TGTGCCAGCAGCTTAGGGGGGGGGTACCAAGAGACCCAGTACTTC.